Listed below are T cell receptor beta chains from one sample, sequenced in a study of breast tumors, draining lymph nodes, adjacent tissues. One entry per CDR3 protein, called by TCRdb with MiXCR from the multiplex PCR reads. The sample includes 20,000 to 25,000 distinct CDR3 sequences, under 35% of them seen just once. Sequencing was performed on breast tumor tissue. The receptors shown here come from a female donor with breast cancer. Some clones in this sample may be carry-over from other donors' samples. Both conserved end residues are part of each CDR3. The D gene is left open where the match is weak. Clone sizes are given selectively: once, few, many, or a class where the clone is expanded.

D gene | clone size | J gene | V gene | CDR3 DNA | CDR3 protein
. | . | TRBJ2-7 | TRBV20-1 | TGCAGTGCTTTTGGGTACGAGCAGTACTTC | CSAFGYEQYF
TRBD2 | many | TRBJ2-2 | TRBV6-6 | TGTGCCAGCAGTTACGGTGGGGCTAGCGGAACCGGGGAGCTGTTTTTT | CASSYGGASGTGELFF
TRBD1 | many | TRBJ2-5 | TRBV20-1 | TGCAGTGCTAGGGCCGACAGGGGGACTTGGGAGACCCAGTACTTC | CSARADRGTWETQYF
. | many | TRBJ1-2 | TRBV5-8 | TGTGCCAGCAGCTTGGTAGGGGATGGCTACACCTTC | CASSLVGDGYTF
TRBD2 | . | TRBJ2-3 | TRBV10-3 | TGTGCCATCAGTCCGACTAGCGGGGGCACAGATACGCAGTATTTT | CAISPTSGGTDTQYF
. | . | TRBJ2-7 | TRBV6-6 | TGTGCCAGCAGTTACTTGATTGACTACGAGCAGTACTTC | CASSYLIDYEQYF
. | many | TRBJ2-5 | TRBV9 | TGTGCCAGCAGTCAAACTAGTGAAGAGACCCAGTACTTC | CASSQTSEETQYF
. | many | TRBJ2-2 | TRBV5-6 | TGTGCCAGCAGCTTAGGCGGGACGAACACCGGGGAGCTGTTTTTT | CASSLGGTNTGELFF
. | many | TRBJ2-7 | TRBV3-1 | TGTGCCAGCATGGAGAGGCGTGGCGAGCAGTACTTC | CASMERRGEQYF
. | many | TRBJ2-1 | TRBV2 | TGTGCCAGCAGTGAAGGGTACAATGAGCAGTTCTTC | CASSEGYNEQFF
. | many | TRBJ2-5 | TRBV20-1 | TGCAGTGCTAGAATCTACGGGGAAGAGACCCAGTACTTC | CSARIYGEETQYF
. | many | TRBJ2-1 | TRBV9 | TGTGCCAGCAGCGTACGCTTTAAGGGCTCGCCCTACAATGAGCAGTTCTTC | CASSVRFKGSPYNEQFF
. | medium-sized | TRBJ2-1 | TRBV6-4 | TGTGCCAGCAGTGACTCGACGGGAGAGGCCAATGAGCAGTTCTTC | CASSDSTGEANEQFF
TRBD1 | . | TRBJ2-5 | TRBV19 | TGTGCCAGTAGAGCTGGACAGGGGGCATCAGAGACCCAGTACTTC | CASRAGQGASETQYF
TRBD2 | . | TRBJ2-2 | TRBV6-4 | TGTGCCAGCAGTGCTTCACCGGGAGGGACCGGGGAGCTGTTTTTT | CASSASPGGTGELFF
TRBD1 | . | TRBJ1-4 | TRBV4-2 | TGTGCCAGCAGCCAGACGGACAGGGGTGGAGAAAAACTGTTTTTT | CASSQTDRGGEKLFF
TRBD2 | many | TRBJ2-7 | TRBV6-2/TRBV6-3 | TGTGCCAGCAGTTACCGGGCTAGCGGGGCCTACGAGCAGTACTTC | CASSYRASGAYEQYF
. | many | TRBJ2-1 | TRBV7-9 | TGTGCCAGCAGCTTAGACAGGGCATATGAGCAGTTCTTC | CASSLDRAYEQFF
. | many | TRBJ2-2 | TRBV27 | TGTGCCAGCAGTTCGGACCCGAACACCGGGGAGCTGTTTTTT | CASSSDPNTGELFF
TRBD2 | many | TRBJ2-3 | TRBV28 | TGTGCCAGCAGTCAAATGAACGGAATAGCGGGAGGCAAAGATACGCAGTATTTT | CASSQMNGIAGGKDTQYF
. | . | TRBJ2-1 | TRBV27 | TGTGCCAGCAGTTTAGGAACTAGTAGGGGGGGGGAGTTCTTC | CASSLGTSRGGEFF
. | many | TRBJ2-7 | TRBV9 | TGTGCCAGCAGCGTAGGTTTTGGTTACTCCTACGAGCAGTACTTC | CASSVGFGYSYEQYF
TRBD2 | many | TRBJ2-7 | TRBV4-3 | TGCGCCAGCGCCGGGGACTACCTCTACGAGCAGTACTTC | CASAGDYLYEQYF
. | many | TRBJ1-6 | TRBV2 | TGTGCCAGCAGTGAAGCGCGTTACAGAGATAATTCACCCCTCCACTTT | CASSEARYRDNSPLHF
. | many | TRBJ2-7 | TRBV7-2 | TGTGCCAGCAGCTTAGATCGTAGCTCCTACGAGCAGTACTTC | CASSLDRSSYEQYF
. | many | TRBJ2-2 | TRBV9 | TGTGCCAGCAGCGTAGACGGGGAGTACGGGGAGCTGTTTTTT | CASSVDGEYGELFF
. | many | TRBJ2-7 | TRBV19 | TGTGCCAGTAGTCACGGGGACGAGCAGTACTTC | CASSHGDEQYF
. | medium-sized | TRBJ1-2 | TRBV24-1 | TGTGCCACCAGTGACCTGGGGAGTGGGGGTAACTATGGCTACACCTTC | CATSDLGSGGNYGYTF
TRBD1 | . | TRBJ1-6 | TRBV6-1 | TGTGCCAGCAGTGCCGGGACAGGGAGTTCACCCCTCCACTTT | CASSAGTGSSPLHF
. | once | TRBJ2-3 | TRBV7-3 | TGTGCCAGCAGTTTACTCGGGGAGACAGATACGCAGTATTTT | CASSLLGETDTQYF
. | many | TRBJ2-1 | TRBV9 | TGTGCCAGCAGCGTGGACGGAGGGGAGCCCCATTCGAATGAGCAGTTCTTC | CASSVDGGEPHSNEQFF
TRBD2 | many | TRBJ2-7 | TRBV3-1 | TGTGCCAGCAGTATGGGACTAGCTAATGGCGAGCAGTACTTC | CASSMGLANGEQYF
TRBD2 | many | TRBJ2-1 | TRBV20-1 | TGCAGTGCTCTCTCTCTGCCTAGCGGACATGATGAGCAGTTCTTC | CSALSLPSGHDEQFF
TRBD2 | medium-sized | TRBJ2-7 | TRBV20-1 | TGCAGTGCCCACGACTCTAGCGGGAAGACCTACGAGCAGTACTTC | CSAHDSSGKTYEQYF
TRBD2 | many | TRBJ2-3 | TRBV9 | TGTGCCAGCAGCGAATCGGGGGGGCTAGCGGGAAACACAGATACGCAGTATTTT | CASSESGGLAGNTDTQYF
TRBD2 | many | TRBJ2-1 | TRBV7-2 | TGTGCCAGCAGCCCCCTCTTGCGACTAGCGGGAGGAGGGGTTTACAATGAGCAGTTCTTC | CASSPLLRLAGGGVYNEQFF
. | many | TRBJ1-5 | TRBV25-1 | TGTGCCAGCAGTGGGGAACAGGGAACAAGCAATCAGCCCCAGCATTTT | CASSGEQGTSNQPQHF
. | . | TRBJ1-1 | TRBV4-1 | TGCGCCAGCAGCCAAGGGTGGAGGTTGGCTGAAGCTTTCTTT | CASSQGWRLAEAFF
TRBD2 | medium-sized | TRBJ2-1 | TRBV9 | TGTGCCAGCAGTAGCGGGAGGGCCGGAGATGAGCAGTTCTTC | CASSSGRAGDEQFF
. | many | TRBJ1-5 | TRBV5-6 | TGTGCCAGCAGCGAGGGGAATCAGCCCCAGCATTTT | CASSEGNQPQHF